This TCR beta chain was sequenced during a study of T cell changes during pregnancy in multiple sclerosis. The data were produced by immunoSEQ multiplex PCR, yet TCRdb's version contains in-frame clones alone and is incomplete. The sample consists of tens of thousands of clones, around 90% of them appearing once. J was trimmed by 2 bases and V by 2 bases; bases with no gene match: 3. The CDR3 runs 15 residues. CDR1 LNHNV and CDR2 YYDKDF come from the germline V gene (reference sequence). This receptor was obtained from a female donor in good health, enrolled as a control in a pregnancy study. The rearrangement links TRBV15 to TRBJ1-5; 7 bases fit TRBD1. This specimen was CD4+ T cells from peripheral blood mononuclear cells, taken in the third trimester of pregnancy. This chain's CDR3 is CATSRNTGGNQPQHF. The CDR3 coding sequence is TGTGCCACCAGCAGAAATACAGGGGGCAATCAGCCCCAGCATTTT.